This T cell receptor (beta chain) originates from a study of radiotherapy plus CTLA-4 blockade in lung cancer. Study-wide context: Objective response rate was around 19%; disease control rate, 25% to 35%.

Sequencing used immunoSEQ multiplex PCR; TCRdb keeps in-frame clones, though not all of them. The data hold 80,000 or so clones, with 78% observed a single time. V lost 6 bases, J lost 2 bases, and 13 bases lay in between. The germline V gene encodes CDR1 SGHDT and CDR2 YYEEEE. The CDR3 has 14 residues. The source is a human donor with non-small cell lung cancer who had a partial response to radiotherapy plus ipilimumab. Some clones in this sample may be carry-over from other donors' samples. The chain joins TRBV5-6 to TRBJ2-3; maybe TRBD1 (6 bases). The source material was peripheral blood, sampled from a patient treated with radiotherapy plus ipilimumab. CDR3 protein: CASTRDTFTDTQYF. The CDR3 coding sequence is TGTGCCAGCACCAGGGACACCTTCACAGATACGCAGTATTTT.